The present T cell receptor beta chain was sequenced within a study of human T cells and chemical hapten exposure. This clonotype was picked up many times. CDR3 length: 11 residues. V lost 1 base, J lost 8 bases, and 5 bases lay in between. The sample's time point: pre-sensitization, week 0. Documented treatment: therapeutic diphenylcyclopropenone sensitization with weekly scalp DPC. TCRdb used MiXCR to reprocess the RACE reads, holding one entry per CDR3 protein. The repertoire holds fewer than 140,000 distinct CDR3 sequences, with about 12% as singletons. The source material was whole blood, sampled in connection with sensitization to the hapten diphenylcyclopropenone (DPC). The chain employs TRBV12-3 or TRBV12-4 and TRBJ1-1; tentatively, D is TRBD1 (5 bases). This sequence originates from a woman between 45 and 60 years old with alopecia areata. Some clones in this sample may be carry-over from other donors' samples. The CDR3 region is CASSLGGEAFF. In DNA form, the CDR3 reads TGTGCCAGCAGTTTAGGGGGGGAAGCTTTCTTT.